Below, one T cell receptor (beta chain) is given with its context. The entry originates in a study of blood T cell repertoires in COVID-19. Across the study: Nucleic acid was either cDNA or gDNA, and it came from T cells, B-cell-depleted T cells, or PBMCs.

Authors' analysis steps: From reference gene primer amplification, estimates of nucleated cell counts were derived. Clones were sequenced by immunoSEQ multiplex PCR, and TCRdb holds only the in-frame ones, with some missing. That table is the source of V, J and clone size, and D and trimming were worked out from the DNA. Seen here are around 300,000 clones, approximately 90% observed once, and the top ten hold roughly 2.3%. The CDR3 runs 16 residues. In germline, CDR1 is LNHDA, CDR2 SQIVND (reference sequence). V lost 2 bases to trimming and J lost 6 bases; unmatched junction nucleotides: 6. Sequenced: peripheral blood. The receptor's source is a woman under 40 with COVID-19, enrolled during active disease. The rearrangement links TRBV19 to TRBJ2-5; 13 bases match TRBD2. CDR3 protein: CASSIRLAGGRQTQYF. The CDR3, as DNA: TGTGCCAGTAGTATAAGACTAGCGGGAGGTAGACAGACCCAGTACTTC.